This T cell receptor beta chain was observed in a study of CD8 T cells in ankylosing spondylitis. This clonotype was seen ten or more times. Its specificity is unknown. Findings and limits, study-wide: Researchers reportedly found disease-linked clones significantly enriched in matched ankylosing spondylitis synovial fluid. A motif of seven or eight highly homologous TCR beta variants was seen as apparently characteristic of ankylosing spondylitis blood. Certain motif variants had earlier appeared in reactive arthritis synovial fluid and blood.

CDR1 is SGDLS, CDR2 YYNGEE, per germline. The CDR3 has 14 amino acids. The V segment lost 0 bases and the J segment 8 bases; nucleotides outside the gene matches: 5. Libraries for TCR beta were made by quantitative 5'-RACE with molecular barcodes. Each CDR3 protein gets one entry after TCRdb re-called the 5' RACE reads with MiXCR. Of about 39,000 distinct CDR3 sequences in the sample, less than 4% are singletons; the top ten hold approximately 3%. The sequence was obtained from a male donor with ankylosing spondylitis or in good health (not recorded which). The V call is TRBV9, the J call TRBJ1-1; TRBD1 matches 9 bases. Sequencing was carried out using blood, either unsorted or a sorted T cell fraction (not recorded which). DNA for the CDR3: TGTGCCAGCAGCGTAGCGGGACAGGGAGGAGAAGCTTTCTTT. Residues: CASSVAGQGGEAFF.